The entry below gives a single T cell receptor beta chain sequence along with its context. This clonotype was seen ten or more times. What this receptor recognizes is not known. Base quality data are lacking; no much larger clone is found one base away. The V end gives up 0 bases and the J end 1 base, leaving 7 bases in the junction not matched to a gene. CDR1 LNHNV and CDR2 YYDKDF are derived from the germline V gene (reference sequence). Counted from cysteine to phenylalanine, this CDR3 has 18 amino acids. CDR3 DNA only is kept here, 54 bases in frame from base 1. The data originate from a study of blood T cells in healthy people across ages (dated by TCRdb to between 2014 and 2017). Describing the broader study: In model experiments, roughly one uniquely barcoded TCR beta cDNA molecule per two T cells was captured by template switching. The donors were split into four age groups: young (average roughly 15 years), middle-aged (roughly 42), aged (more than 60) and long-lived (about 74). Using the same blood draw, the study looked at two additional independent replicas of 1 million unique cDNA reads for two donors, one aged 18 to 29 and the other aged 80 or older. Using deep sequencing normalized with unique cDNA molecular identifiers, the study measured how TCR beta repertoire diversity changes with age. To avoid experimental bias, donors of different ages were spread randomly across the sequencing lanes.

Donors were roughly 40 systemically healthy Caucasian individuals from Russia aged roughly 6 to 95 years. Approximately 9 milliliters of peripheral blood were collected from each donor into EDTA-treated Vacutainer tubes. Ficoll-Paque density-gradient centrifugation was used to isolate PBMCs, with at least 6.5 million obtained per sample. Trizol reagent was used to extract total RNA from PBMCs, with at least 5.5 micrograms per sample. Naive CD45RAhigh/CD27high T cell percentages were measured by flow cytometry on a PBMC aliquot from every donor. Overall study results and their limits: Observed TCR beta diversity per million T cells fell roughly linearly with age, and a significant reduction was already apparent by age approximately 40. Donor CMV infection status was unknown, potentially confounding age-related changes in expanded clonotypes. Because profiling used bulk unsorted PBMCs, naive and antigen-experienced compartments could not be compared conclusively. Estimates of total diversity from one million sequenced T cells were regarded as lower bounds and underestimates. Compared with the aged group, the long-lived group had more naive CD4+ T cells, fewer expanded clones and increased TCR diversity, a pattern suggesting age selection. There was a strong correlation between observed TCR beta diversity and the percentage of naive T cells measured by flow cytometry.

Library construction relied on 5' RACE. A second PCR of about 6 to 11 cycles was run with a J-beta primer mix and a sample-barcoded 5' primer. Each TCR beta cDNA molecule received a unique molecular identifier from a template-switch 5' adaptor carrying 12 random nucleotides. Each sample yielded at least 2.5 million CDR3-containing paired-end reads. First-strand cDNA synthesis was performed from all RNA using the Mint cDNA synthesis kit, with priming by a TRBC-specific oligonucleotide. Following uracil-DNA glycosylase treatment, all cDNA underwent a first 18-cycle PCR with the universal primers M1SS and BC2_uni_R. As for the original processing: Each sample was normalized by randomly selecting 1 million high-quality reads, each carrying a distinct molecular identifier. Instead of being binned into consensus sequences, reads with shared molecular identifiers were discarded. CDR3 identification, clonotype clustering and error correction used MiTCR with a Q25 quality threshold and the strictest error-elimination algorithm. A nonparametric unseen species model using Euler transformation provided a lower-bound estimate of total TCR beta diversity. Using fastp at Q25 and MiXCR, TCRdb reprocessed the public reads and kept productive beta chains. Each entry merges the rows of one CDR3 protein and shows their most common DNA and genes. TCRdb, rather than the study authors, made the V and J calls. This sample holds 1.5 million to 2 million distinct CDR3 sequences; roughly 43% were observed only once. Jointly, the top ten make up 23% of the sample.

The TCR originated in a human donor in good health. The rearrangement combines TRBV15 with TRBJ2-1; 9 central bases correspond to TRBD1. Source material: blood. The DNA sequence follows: TGTGCCACCAGCAGAGATTACCTAGGGACAGGGTCCTACAATGAGCAGTTCTTC. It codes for CATSRDYLGTGSYNEQFF.